This TCR beta chain was recovered during a study of memory CD4+ T cells and cytomegalovirus serostatus. The CDR3 is made up of 11 amino acids. CDR1 is SGHRS and CDR2 is YFSETQ in the germline V gene. V was cut by 2 bases and J by 5 bases, with 5 bases left in between. The sort gate was single viable CD3+CD4+CD8-CD45RO+ cells for memory CD4+ T cells. This clone came up a few times. Profiled with immunoSEQ multiplex PCR; TCRdb holds only in-frame clones, not every one. The data show about 46,000 clones, around 77% seen once. The TCR sequence derives from an adult in good health and CMV-seronegative. J is TRBJ2-7 and V is TRBV5-1; D is unclear. The sequencing input was memory CD4+ T cells from blood. The CDR3 nucleotides are TGCGCCAGCAGCTTCAGCAACGAGCAGTACTTC. Translated, it gives CASSFSNEQYF.